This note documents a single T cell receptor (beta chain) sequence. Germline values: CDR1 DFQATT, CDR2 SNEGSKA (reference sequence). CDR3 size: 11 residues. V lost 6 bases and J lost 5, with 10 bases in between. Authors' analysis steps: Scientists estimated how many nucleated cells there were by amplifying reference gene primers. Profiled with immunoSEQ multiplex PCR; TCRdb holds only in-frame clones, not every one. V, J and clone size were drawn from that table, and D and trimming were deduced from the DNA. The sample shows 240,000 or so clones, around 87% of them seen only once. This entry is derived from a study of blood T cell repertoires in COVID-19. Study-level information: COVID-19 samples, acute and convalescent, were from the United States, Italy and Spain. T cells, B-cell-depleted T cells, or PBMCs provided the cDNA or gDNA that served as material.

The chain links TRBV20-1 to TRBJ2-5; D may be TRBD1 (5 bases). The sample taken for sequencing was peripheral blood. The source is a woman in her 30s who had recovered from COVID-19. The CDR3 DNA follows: TGCAGTGCCCCCAAGGGGGAGACCCAGTACTTC. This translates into CSAPKGETQYF.